A single sample gave rise to the 13 T cell receptor beta chains below, sequenced in a study of post-analysis software for immune sequencing data. Built from TCR beta cDNA, the libraries had unique molecular identifiers in them. TCRdb redid the calling of the PCR reads with MiXCR, one entry per CDR3 protein. The table shows about half a million distinct CDR3 sequences, with approximately 46% occurring only once. Overall study results and limits: Five or six TRBV segments appeared more often in patients than in controls, and TRBV5-6, TRBV5-1 and TRBV20-1 were among these.

Their antigens are not known. Material for sequencing was blood. All receptors come from a girl between 5 and 17 years old with multiple sclerosis.

This clonotype was seen ten or more times. J is TRBJ2-1 and V is TRBV15; TRBD2 agrees at 11 bases. Germline-derived CDR1 and CDR2 are LNHNV and YYDKDF (reference sequence). The CDR3 has 14 residues. The V gene end was trimmed by 3 bases and the J gene end by 6 bases; junction bases not matched to a gene: 1. Here the CDR3 reads CATSRTSGTNEQFF. In DNA, the CDR3 is TGTGCCACCAGCAGGACTAGCGGGACCAATGAGCAGTTCTTC.

V usage is TRBV7-2 and J usage is TRBJ2-1; no definite D call. This CDR3 contains 17 residues. Germline CDR1 is SGHTA and CDR2 is FQGNSA. V lost 4 bases, J lost 6 bases, and 22 bases lay in between. The CDR3 bases are TGTGCCAGCAGCTCCCCCGGAGTACCCAGTACTTTCAATGAGCAGTTCTTC. Its translation: CASSSPGVPSTFNEQFF. The full variable domain, completed using reference TRBV7-2 and TRBJ2-1, is GAGVSQSPSNKVTEKGKDVELRCDPISGHTALYWYRQSLGQGLEFLIYFQGNSAPDKSGLPSDRFSAERTGGSVSTLTIQRTQQEDSAVYLCASSSPGVPSTFNEQFFGPGTRLTVL.

This clonotype turned up a few times. At one of its ends the junction is not consistent with the germline gene, which may arise from a read error. The chain employs TRBV11-2 and TRBJ1-1, with D possibly TRBD1 on 6 matching bases. Germline V gives CDR1 SGHAT, CDR2 FQNNGV. This CDR3 is 13 amino acids long. This CDR3 reads CASSLRQATEAFF. Written as DNA, the CDR3 is TGTGCCAGTAGCTTAAGACAGGCGACTGAAGCTTTCTTT.

V is TRBV20-1 and J is TRBJ1-5, with D perhaps TRBD1 (5 bases). This CDR3 is built from 18 residues. CDR1 and CDR2 from the germline V gene are DFQATT and SNEGSKA (reference sequence). V was cut by 2 bases and J by 1 base, with 21 bases left in between. CDR3 DNA sequence: TGCAGTGCTAGACTTGTCTATCGTCAGGGTGGGAGCAATCAGCCCCAGCATTTT. Its protein product is CSARLVYRQGGSNQPQHF.

Only a few counts were recorded for this clonotype. The rearrangement uses TRBV27 and TRBJ1-1; 10 bases match TRBD1. CDR3 size: 15 residues. Germline loops: CDR1 MNHEY, CDR2 SMNVEV (reference sequence). The ends lost 5 bases at V and 3 bases at J; junction bases unmatched: 6. The CDR3, as DNA: TGTGCCAGCAGTGACCTCGACAGGGGGCACACTGAAGCTTTCTTT. It codes for CASSDLDRGHTEAFF.

The chain joins TRBV27 to TRBJ2-5; TRBD2 matches 12 bases. The J call could be wrong; TRBJ2-7 is a better fit for the DNA end. This CDR3 spans 15 amino acids. Germline V CDR1 and CDR2: MNHEY, SMNVEV (reference sequence). In nucleotides, the CDR3 is TGTGCCAGCGGTTACAAGACTAGCGGGAGTGGCGAGCAGTACTTC. Translated: CASGYKTSGSGEQYF.

This chain links TRBV29-1 with TRBJ1-4; 7 bases are a match to TRBD1. Germline V gene data show CDR1 as SQVTM and CDR2 as ANQGSEA. The CDR3 totals 13 residues. V dropped 7 bases and J dropped 1; count of bases not matched to a gene: 3. CDR3 loop: CSGRQGTNEKLFF. CDR3 DNA: TGCAGCGGCCGACAGGGAACTAATGAAAAACTGTTTTTT.

V gene TRBV10-3 combines with J gene TRBJ2-3; D is possibly TRBD1 or TRBD2 (5 bases each). Trimming cost V 3 bases and J 1 base, with 11 bases left between them. The CDR3 consists of 15 residues. Germline CDR1 is ENHRY and CDR2 is SYGVKD. As DNA, the CDR3 is TGTGCCATCAGTGAATATAGAGGGGGCACAGATACGCAGTATTTT. Amino acids: CAISEYRGGTDTQYF.

The chain joins TRBV29-1 to TRBJ1-1, with D unresolved. The V end lost 6 bases, the J end lost 3 bases, and 11 bases lay between the germline ends. Germline loops: CDR1 SQVTM, CDR2 ANQGSEA. The CDR3 is 12 residues long. CDR3 DNA sequence: TGCAGCGTGATCCGCCGGGACACTGAAGCTTTCTTT. It specifies CSVIRRDTEAFF.

The chain recombines TRBV15 with TRBJ2-5; 7 positions match TRBD1. The CDR3 length is 16 residues. V was pared by 1 base and J by 4 bases, with 9 bases of the junction left unmatched. Germline lookup yields CDR1 LNHNV and CDR2 YYDKDF (reference sequence). CDR3 in amino acids: CATSRVGQGVIETQYF. DNA for the CDR3: TGTGCCACCAGCAGAGTTGGGCAGGGGGTAATAGAGACCCAGTACTTC.

There are many counts of this clonotype. The rearrangement uses TRBV3-1 and TRBJ2-1; no definite D call. The CDR3 runs to 13 residues. The V end was cut by 0 bases, the J end by 9 bases, with 9 bases between. The germline gives CDR1 LGHDT, CDR2 YNNKEL (reference sequence). Here the CDR3 DNA reads TGTGCCAGCAGCCAAGATAGGCGGATTGAGCAGTTCTTC. This sequence encodes CASSQDRRIEQFF.

This rearrangement joins TRBV24-1 to TRBJ2-3, with D maybe TRBD2 (6 bases). CDR1 and CDR2 from the germline V gene are KGHDR and SFDVKD. This CDR3 is 15 amino acids long. The V end lost 4 bases, the J end lost 6 bases, and 16 bases lay between the germline ends. This CDR3 is CATSDQRVGSDTQYF. The CDR3 nucleotides read TGTGCCACCAGTGACCAGCGGGTGGGGTCCGATACGCAGTATTTT.

The genes are TRBV7-2 and TRBJ1-5, with D possibly TRBD1 on 5 matching bases. Germline V lookup: CDR1 SGHTA, CDR2 FQGNSA. This CDR3 has 15 residues. V shed 1 base and J shed 7 bases, with 14 bases lying between them. In DNA, the CDR3 is TGTGCCAGCAGCTTAGGGAGCAGGGTCAGACAGCCCCAGCATTTT. This gives the protein CASSLGSRVRQPQHF. The full variable domain, rest sourced from reference TRBV7-2 and TRBJ1-5, is GAGVSQSPSNKVTEKGKDVELRCDPISGHTALYWYRQSLGQGLEFLIYFQGNSAPDKSGLPSDRFSAERTGGSVSTLTIQRTQQEDSAVYLCASSLGSRVRQPQHFGDGTRLSIL.